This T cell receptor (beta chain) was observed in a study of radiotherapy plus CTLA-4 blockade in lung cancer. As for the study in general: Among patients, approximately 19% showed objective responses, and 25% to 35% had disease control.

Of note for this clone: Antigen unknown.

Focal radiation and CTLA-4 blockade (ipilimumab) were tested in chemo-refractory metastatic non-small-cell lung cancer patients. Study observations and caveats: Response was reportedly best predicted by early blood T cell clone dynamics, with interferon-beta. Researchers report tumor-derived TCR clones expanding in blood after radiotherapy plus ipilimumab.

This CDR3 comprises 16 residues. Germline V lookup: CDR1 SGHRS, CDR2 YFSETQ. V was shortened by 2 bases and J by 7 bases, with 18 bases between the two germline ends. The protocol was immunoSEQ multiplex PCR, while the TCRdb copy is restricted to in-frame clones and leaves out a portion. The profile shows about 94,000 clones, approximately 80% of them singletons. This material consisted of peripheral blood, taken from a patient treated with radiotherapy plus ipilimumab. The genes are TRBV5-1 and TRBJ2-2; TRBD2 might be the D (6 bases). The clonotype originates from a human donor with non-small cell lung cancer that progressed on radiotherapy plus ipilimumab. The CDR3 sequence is CASSFTSGTGGGELFF. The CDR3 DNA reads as TGCGCCAGCAGCTTCACTTCCGGGACTGGCGGCGGGGAGCTGTTTTTT.